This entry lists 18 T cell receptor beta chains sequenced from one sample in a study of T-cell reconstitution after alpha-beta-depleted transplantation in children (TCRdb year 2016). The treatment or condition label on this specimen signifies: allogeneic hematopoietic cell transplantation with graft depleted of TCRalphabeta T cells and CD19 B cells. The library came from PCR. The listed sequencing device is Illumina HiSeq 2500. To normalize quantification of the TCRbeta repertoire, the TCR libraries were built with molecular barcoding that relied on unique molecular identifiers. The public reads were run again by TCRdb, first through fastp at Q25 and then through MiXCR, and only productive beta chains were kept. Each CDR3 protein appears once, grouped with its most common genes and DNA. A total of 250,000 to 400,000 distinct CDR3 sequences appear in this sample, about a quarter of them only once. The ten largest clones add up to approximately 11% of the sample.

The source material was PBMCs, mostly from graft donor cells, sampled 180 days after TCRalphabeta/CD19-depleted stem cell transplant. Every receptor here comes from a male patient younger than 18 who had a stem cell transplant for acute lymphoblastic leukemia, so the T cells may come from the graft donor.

For the CDR3, the DNA is TGCGCCAGCAGCTTTGTACTAGCGGGAGGGGACAATGAGCAGTTCTTC. This codes for CASSFVLAGGDNEQFF. The chain joins TRBV5-1 to TRBJ2-1; 13 bases map to TRBD2. The trim removed 2 bases at V and 5 bases at J, leaving 4 bases unmatched. Germline CDR1 reads SGHRS; CDR2 reads YFSETQ. This CDR3 has 16 residues.

The CDR3 is CASSLAAPQSSGANVLTF. CDR3 DNA: TGCGCCAGCAGCTTGGCCGCTCCTCAGAGCTCTGGGGCCAACGTCCTGACTTTC. The V gene is TRBV5-1, the J gene TRBJ2-6; D call uncertain. Germline lookup yields CDR1 SGHRS and CDR2 YFSETQ. This CDR3 is built from 18 residues. V was trimmed by 0 bases and J by 0 bases, leaving 13 bases between them.

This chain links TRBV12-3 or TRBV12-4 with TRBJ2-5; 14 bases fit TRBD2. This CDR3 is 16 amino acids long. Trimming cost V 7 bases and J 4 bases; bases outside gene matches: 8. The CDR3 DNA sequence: TGTGCCAGCACCTCCGGCGGACTAGCGGGAGGAGAGACCCAGTACTTC. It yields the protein CASTSGGLAGGETQYF.

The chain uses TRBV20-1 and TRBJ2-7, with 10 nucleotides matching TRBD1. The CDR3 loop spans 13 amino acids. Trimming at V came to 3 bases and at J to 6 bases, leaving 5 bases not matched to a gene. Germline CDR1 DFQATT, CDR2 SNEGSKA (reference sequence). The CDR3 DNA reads TGCAGTGCTAGCCGGGACAGGGGTCGCGAGCAGTACTTC. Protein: CSASRDRGREQYF.

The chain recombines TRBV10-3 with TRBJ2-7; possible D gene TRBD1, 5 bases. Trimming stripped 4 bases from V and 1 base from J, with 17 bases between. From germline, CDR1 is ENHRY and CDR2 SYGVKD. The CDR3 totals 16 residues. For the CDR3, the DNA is TGTGCCATCAGTGTTGGGGCCAGACTCCCATCCTACGAGCAGTACTTC. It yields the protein CAISVGARLPSYEQYF.

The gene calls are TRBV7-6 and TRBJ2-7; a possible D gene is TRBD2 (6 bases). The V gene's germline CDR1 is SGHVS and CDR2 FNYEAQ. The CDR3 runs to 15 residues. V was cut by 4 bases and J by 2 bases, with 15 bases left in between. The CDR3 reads CASSSIRDSTYEQYF. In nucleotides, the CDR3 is TGTGCCAGCAGCTCCATTCGGGACTCCACCTACGAGCAGTACTTC.

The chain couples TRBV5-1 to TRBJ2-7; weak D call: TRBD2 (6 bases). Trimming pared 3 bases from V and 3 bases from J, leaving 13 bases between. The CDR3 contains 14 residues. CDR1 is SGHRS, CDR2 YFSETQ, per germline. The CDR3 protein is CASSYPGLLYEQYF. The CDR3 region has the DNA TGCGCCAGCAGCTACCCGGGACTCCTCTACGAGCAGTACTTC.

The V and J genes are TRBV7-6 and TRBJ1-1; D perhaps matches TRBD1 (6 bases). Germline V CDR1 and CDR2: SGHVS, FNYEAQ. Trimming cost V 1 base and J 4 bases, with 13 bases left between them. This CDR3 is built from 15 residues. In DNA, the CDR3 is TGTGCCAGCAGCTTAGGTACAGGGTCTTTCACTGAAGCTTTCTTT. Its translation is CASSLGTGSFTEAFF. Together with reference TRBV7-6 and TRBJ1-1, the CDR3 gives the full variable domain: GAGVSQSPRYKVTKRGQDVALRCDPISGHVSLYWYRQALGQGPEFLTYFNYEAQQDKSGLPNDRFSAERPEGSISTLTIQRTEQRDSAMYRCASSLGTGSFTEAFFGQGTRLTVV.

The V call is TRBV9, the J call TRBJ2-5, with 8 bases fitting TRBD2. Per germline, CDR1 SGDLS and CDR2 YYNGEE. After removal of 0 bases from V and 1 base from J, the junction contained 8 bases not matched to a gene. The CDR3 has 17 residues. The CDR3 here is CASSVGGSSGVQETQYF. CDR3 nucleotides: TGTGCCAGCAGCGTAGGGGGAAGTAGCGGGGTCCAAGAGACCCAGTACTTC.

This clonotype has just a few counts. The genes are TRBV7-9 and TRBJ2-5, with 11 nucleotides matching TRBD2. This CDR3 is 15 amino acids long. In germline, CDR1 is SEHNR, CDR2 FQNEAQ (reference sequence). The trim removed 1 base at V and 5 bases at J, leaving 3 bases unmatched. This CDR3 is CASSLGPSGRETQYF. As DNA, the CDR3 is TGTGCCAGCAGCTTAGGTCCTAGCGGGAGGGAGACCCAGTACTTC.

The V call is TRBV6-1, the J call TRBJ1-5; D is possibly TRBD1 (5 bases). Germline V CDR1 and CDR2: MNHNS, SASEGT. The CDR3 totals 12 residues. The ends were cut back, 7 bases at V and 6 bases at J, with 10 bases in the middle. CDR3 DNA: TGTGCCAGCACAACGGGGGTTCAGCCCCAGCATTTT. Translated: CASTTGVQPQHF.

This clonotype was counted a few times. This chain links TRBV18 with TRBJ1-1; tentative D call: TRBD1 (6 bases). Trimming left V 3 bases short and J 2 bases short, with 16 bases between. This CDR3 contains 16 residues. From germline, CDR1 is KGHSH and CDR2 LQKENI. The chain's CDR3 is CASSPRHLDSNTEAFF. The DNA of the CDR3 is TGTGCCAGCTCACCGCGACATCTGGACAGCAACACTGAAGCTTTCTTT.

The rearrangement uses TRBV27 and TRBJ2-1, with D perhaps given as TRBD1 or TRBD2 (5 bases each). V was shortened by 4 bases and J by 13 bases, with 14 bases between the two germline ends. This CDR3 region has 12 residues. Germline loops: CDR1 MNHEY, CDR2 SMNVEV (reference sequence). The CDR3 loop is CASSSPPGPQFF. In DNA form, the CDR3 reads TGTGCCAGCAGTTCCCCACCGGGACCCCAGTTCTTC.

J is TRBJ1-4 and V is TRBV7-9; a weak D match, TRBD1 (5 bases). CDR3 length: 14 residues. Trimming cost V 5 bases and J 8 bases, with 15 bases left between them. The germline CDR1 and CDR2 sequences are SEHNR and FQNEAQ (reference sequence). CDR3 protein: CASSNRGTGEKLFF. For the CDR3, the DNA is TGTGCCAGCAGCAATCGGGGGACGGGAGAAAAACTGTTTTTT. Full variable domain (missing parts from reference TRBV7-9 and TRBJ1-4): DTGVSQNPRHKITKRGQNVTFRCDPISEHNRLYWYRQTLGQGPEFLTYFQNEAQLEKSRLLSDRFSAERPKGSFSTLEIQRTEQGDSAMYLCASSNRGTGEKLFFGSGTQLSVL.

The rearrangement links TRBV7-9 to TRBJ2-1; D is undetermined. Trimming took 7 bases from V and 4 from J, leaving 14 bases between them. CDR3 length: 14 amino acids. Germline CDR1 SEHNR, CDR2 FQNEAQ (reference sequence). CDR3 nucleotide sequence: TGTGCCAGCACCCAGGTGGAGTTGTACAATGAGCAGTTCTTC. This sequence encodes CASTQVELYNEQFF.

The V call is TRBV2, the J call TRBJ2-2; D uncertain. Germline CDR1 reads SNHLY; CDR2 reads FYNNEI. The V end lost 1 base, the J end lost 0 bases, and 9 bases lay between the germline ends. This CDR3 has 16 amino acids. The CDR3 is CASSEVWGPNTGELFF. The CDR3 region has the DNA TGTGCCAGCAGTGAAGTGTGGGGTCCGAACACCGGGGAGCTGTTTTTT.

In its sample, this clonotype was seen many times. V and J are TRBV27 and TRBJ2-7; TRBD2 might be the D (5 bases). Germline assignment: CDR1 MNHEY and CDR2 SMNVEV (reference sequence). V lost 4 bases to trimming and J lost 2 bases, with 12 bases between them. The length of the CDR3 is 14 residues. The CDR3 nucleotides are TGTGCCAGCAGTTCGCTACTAGTTACCTACGAGCAGTACTTC. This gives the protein CASSSLLVTYEQYF.

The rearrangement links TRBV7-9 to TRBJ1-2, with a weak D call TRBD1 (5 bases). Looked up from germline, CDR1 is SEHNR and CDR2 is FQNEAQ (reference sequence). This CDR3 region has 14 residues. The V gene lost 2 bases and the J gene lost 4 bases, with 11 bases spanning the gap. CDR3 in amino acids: CASSLKGLGYGYTF. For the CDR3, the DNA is TGTGCCAGCAGCTTAAAGGGGCTGGGCTATGGCTACACCTTC.